What follows are 8 T cell receptor beta chains derived from one specimen sequenced in a study of T cell changes during pregnancy in multiple sclerosis. The repertoire was sequenced with immunoSEQ multiplex PCR; TCRdb's copy has only in-frame clones and lacks some. The sample lists roughly 76,000 clones; nearly 95% were seen once. The source material was CD4+ T cells from peripheral blood mononuclear cells, sampled after pregnancy. Receptors were obtained from a female donor with multiple sclerosis, enrolled in a pregnancy study.

V usage is TRBV6-5 and J usage is TRBJ1-2, with no clear D. Germline lookup yields CDR1 MNHEY and CDR2 SVGAGI. V was cut by 8 bases and J by 8 bases, with 24 bases left in between. This CDR3 comprises 15 residues. CDR3 amino acids: CASHQDPLAVGGYTF. CDR3 DNA sequence: TGTGCCAGCCACCAGGATCCCCTAGCCGTGGGGGGCTACACCTTC.

For the CDR3, the DNA is TGTGCCAGCAGTTTGTTTCGGGGAGATACGCAGTATTTT. Translating it yields CASSLFRGDTQYF. The chain has TRBV27 and TRBJ2-3, with a tentative D call TRBD2 (5 bases). V shed 3 bases and J shed 5 bases, with 9 bases lying between them. Germline V gives CDR1 MNHEY, CDR2 SMNVEV (reference sequence). CDR3 size: 13 residues.

The V and J genes are TRBV6-5 and TRBJ1-6; D may be TRBD1 (6 bases). Germline CDR1 is MNHEY and CDR2 is SVGAGI. The ends were cut back, 0 bases at V and 9 bases at J, with 12 bases in the middle. CDR3 length: 15 residues. CDR3 residues: CASSYSQGVGSPLHF. The CDR3 DNA sequence: TGTGCCAGCAGTTACTCACAGGGTGTGGGTTCACCCCTCCACTTT.

The chain has TRBV5-6 and TRBJ2-7; D may be TRBD1 (5 bases). Germline CDR1 SGHDT, CDR2 YYEEEE. There are 14 residues in the CDR3. Trimming removed 2 bases at V and 0 bases at J, with 9 bases between. CDR3 sequence reads: CASSFRQRSYEQYF. The CDR3 DNA reads TGTGCCAGCAGCTTCCGACAGCGCTCCTACGAGCAGTACTTC.

The chain carries TRBV9 and TRBJ1-2; D uncertain. This CDR3 comprises 14 residues. The V end lost 0 bases, the J end lost 0 bases, and 6 bases lay between the germline ends. Germline V lookup: CDR1 SGDLS, CDR2 YYNGEE. CDR3 nucleotides: TGTGCCAGCAGCGTAGACGGTACTAACTATGGCTACACCTTC. This codes for CASSVDGTNYGYTF.

The chain couples TRBV30 to TRBJ2-7, with 7 bases identical to TRBD2. This CDR3 has 16 amino acids. CDR1 is GTSNPN and CDR2 is SVGIG in the germline V gene (reference sequence). The V gene end was trimmed by 2 bases and the J gene end by 3 bases; junction bases not matched to a gene: 13. The CDR3 region has the DNA TGTGCCTGGAGTAACCGGGGCCGCGGGAGTCTCTACGAGCAGTACTTC. Amino acid sequence: CAWSNRGRGSLYEQYF.

The rearrangement uses TRBV6-1 and TRBJ1-2; 9 bases align to TRBD1. The length of the CDR3 is 14 residues. Germline V gene data show CDR1 as MNHNS and CDR2 as SASEGT. V trimming: 6 bases; J trimming: 6 bases; junction bases outside the gene matches: 8. This CDR3 reads CASSGDRGTDGYTF. CDR3 sequence (DNA): TGTGCCAGCAGCGGCGACAGGGGGACGGATGGCTACACCTTC.

Only one count was recorded for this clone. The chain joins TRBV27 to TRBJ1-2; possibly TRBD1 for D (6 bases). Germline V gene sequence: CDR1 MNHEY, CDR2 SMNVEV (reference sequence). The CDR3 contains 15 residues. Trimming took off 6 bases at V and 2 bases at J, with 16 bases between the two ends. This chain's CDR3 is CASSEEGELNYGYTF. For the CDR3, the DNA is TGTGCCAGCAGCGAAGAGGGGGAACTGAACTATGGCTACACCTTC.